Presented here are 23 T cell receptor beta chains from one specimen sequenced in a study of identical twins. TCRdb reanalysed the 5' RACE reads using MiXCR and keeps one entry per CDR3 protein. The sample yields approximately 700,000 distinct CDR3 sequences, roughly 18% seen once. Separately, the same data were catalogued under a study of T cells expressing NK-cell markers.

The material sequenced was PBMCs. The source of these receptors is a woman aged 18-29 years in good health.

V usage is TRBV14 and J usage is TRBJ2-2; tentatively, D is TRBD2 (5 bases). Germline CDR1 SGHDN, CDR2 FVKESK. V lost 4 bases to trimming and J lost 6 bases, with 12 bases between them. The CDR3 consists of 14 residues. Here the CDR3 reads CASSPTTLAGELFF. CDR3 nucleotides: TGTGCCAGCAGCCCGACTACTTTGGCCGGGGAGCTGTTTTTT.

The chain carries TRBV20-1 and TRBJ2-1, with TRBD2 matching over 11 bases. CDR3 size: 15 residues. CDR1 is DFQATT, CDR2 SNEGSKA, per germline (reference sequence). J was trimmed by 8 bases and V by 3 bases; bases with no gene match: 9. This CDR3 reads CSARGLAGGPHEQFF. CDR3 coding DNA: TGCAGTGCTAGGGGCTTAGCGGGAGGGCCTCATGAGCAGTTCTTC.

In this sample, this clonotype turned up a few times. The chain is built from TRBV4-2 and TRBJ2-1, with a tentative D call TRBD2 (6 bases). The CDR3 contains 15 residues. The V and J ends lost 0 bases and 7 bases respectively, with 13 bases between them. Germline V CDR1 and CDR2: LGHNA, YNFKEQ. CDR3 DNA sequence: TGTGCCAGCAGCCAAGAGGGGGGAGTGGGTAATGAGCAGTTCTTC. It yields the protein CASSQEGGVGNEQFF.

This clonotype was counted between two and nine times. This sequence joins TRBV12-3 or TRBV12-4 and TRBJ1-4; D is perhaps TRBD1 (6 bases). Trimming removed 4 bases at V and 8 bases at J, with 14 bases between. CDR3 length: 14 amino acids. Here the CDR3 DNA reads TGTGCCAGCAGTTCTACAGGGACGTGGGAAAAACTGTTTTTT. Its translation: CASSSTGTWEKLFF.

This clonotype was detected only a few times. The rearrangement links TRBV5-1 to TRBJ2-7; the match to TRBD1 covers 10 bases. Germline-derived CDR1 and CDR2 are SGHRS and YFSETQ. Trimming cost V 3 bases and J 4 bases; bases outside gene matches: 7. CDR3 size: 15 residues. CDR3 in amino acids: CASSWRQGAAYEQYF. CDR3 coding DNA: TGCGCCAGCAGCTGGAGACAGGGGGCAGCGTACGAGCAGTACTTC.

V gene TRBV20-1 combines with J gene TRBJ2-1, with D tentatively TRBD2 (6 bases). Germline CDR1 is DFQATT and CDR2 is SNEGSKA (reference sequence). This CDR3 is 14 amino acids long. Trimming removed 0 bases from V and 6 bases from J, with 12 bases in between. CDR3 DNA sequence: TGCAGTGCTAGAGATCGGCGGGGTCGCAATGAGCAGTTCTTC. It encodes CSARDRRGRNEQFF.

The chain carries TRBV20-1 and TRBJ2-3, with 7 nucleotides matching TRBD1. The CDR3 totals 16 residues. The V and J ends lost 3 bases and 2 bases, in that order; junction bases with no gene match: 11. Germline V gene data show CDR1 as DFQATT and CDR2 as SNEGSKA (reference sequence). Here the CDR3 reads CSASAMGQRSTDTQYF. The CDR3 DNA sequence: TGCAGTGCTAGTGCCATGGGACAGAGATCCACAGATACGCAGTATTTT.

The chain has TRBV20-1 and TRBJ2-7; 9 bases are a match to TRBD2. Losses at the gene ends were 6 bases for V and 3 bases for J; bases not matched to a gene: 9. The germline V gene has CDR1 DFQATT and CDR2 SNEGSKA (reference sequence). The CDR3 covers 14 residues. The CDR3 is CSAPISGSSYEQYF. The CDR3 DNA follows: TGCAGTGCCCCAATTAGCGGGAGTAGCTACGAGCAGTACTTC.

This clonotype occurred a few times. The chain joins TRBV7-9 to TRBJ2-7; perhaps TRBD1 as D (6 bases). The ends were cut back, 8 bases at V and 3 bases at J, with 23 bases in the middle. The CDR3 length is 16 residues. In germline, CDR1 is SEHNR, CDR2 FQNEAQ (reference sequence). The CDR3 sequence is CASAPITGFVGYEQYF. The CDR3 DNA reads TGTGCCAGCGCGCCCATTACAGGGTTTGTTGGCTACGAGCAGTACTTC.

The chain joins TRBV9 to TRBJ2-3; 7 bases match TRBD2. Germline lookup yields CDR1 SGDLS and CDR2 YYNGEE. The CDR3 is 15 amino acids. V dropped 3 bases and J dropped 2; count of bases not matched to a gene: 6. The CDR3: CASSESGVFTDTQYF. DNA of the CDR3: TGTGCCAGCAGCGAGAGCGGGGTTTTCACAGATACGCAGTATTTT. The full variable domain, its missing parts supplied by reference TRBV9 and TRBJ2-3, is DSGVTQTPKHLITATGQRVTLRCSPRSGDLSVYWYQQSLDQGLQFLIQYYNGEERAKGNILERFSAQQFPDLHSELNLSSLELGDSALYFCASSESGVFTDTQYFGPGTRLTVL.

This clonotype has only a few counts. The chain links TRBV19 to TRBJ2-6; TRBD1 agrees at 8 bases. Germline CDR1 LNHDA, CDR2 SQIVND (reference sequence). Trimming took 6 bases from V and 0 from J; bases not matched to a gene: 7. This CDR3 comprises 17 residues. CDR3: CASRLRGLPSGANVLTF. The CDR3 region has the DNA TGTGCCAGTAGGCTCAGGGGGCTTCCCTCTGGGGCCAACGTCCTGACTTTC.

The chain combines TRBV6-1 with TRBJ1-2, with D perhaps TRBD1 (5 bases). V gave up 6 bases and J gave up 5 bases, with 25 bases separating them. The germline V gene encodes CDR1 MNHNS and CDR2 SASEGT. CDR3 length: 17 amino acids. The CDR3 spells CASRAQPGQKTSYGYTF. The CDR3 nucleotides are TGTGCCAGCAGGGCTCAACCAGGGCAGAAGACATCTTATGGCTACACCTTC.

The chain recombines TRBV5-5 with TRBJ1-1; TRBD1 matches 9 bases. CDR3 size: 17 residues. The germline gives CDR1 SGHKS, CDR2 YYEKEE (reference sequence). V lost 4 bases to trimming and J lost 0 bases; unmatched junction nucleotides: 10. In nucleotides, the CDR3 is TGTGCCAGCAGCCGACGGACAGGGGCGTTAGTGAACACTGAAGCTTTCTTT. Protein: CASSRRTGALVNTEAFF.

This clonotype was seen only a few times. The rearrangement links TRBV7-6 to TRBJ2-2, with TRBD2 identical over 11 bases. Germline-derived CDR1 and CDR2 are SGHVS and FNYEAQ. The junction had 3 bases not matched to a gene; V was cut back by 5 bases and J by 4 bases. The length of the CDR3 is 15 residues. CDR3 region: CASSLGTSGTGELFF. The CDR3 DNA reads TGTGCCAGCAGCCTAGGGACTAGCGGCACCGGGGAGCTGTTTTTT. Full variable domain (rest looked up from reference TRBV7-6 and TRBJ2-2): GAGVSQSPRYKVTKRGQDVALRCDPISGHVSLYWYRQALGQGPEFLTYFNYEAQQDKSGLPNDRFSAERPEGSISTLTIQRTEQRDSAMYRCASSLGTSGTGELFFGEGSRLTVL.

This sequence joins TRBV12-3 or TRBV12-4 and TRBJ1-2, with D possibly being TRBD1 (5 bases). V lost 6 bases, J lost 7 bases, and 15 bases lay in between. CDR3 length: 13 amino acids. CDR3 region: CASSGTSRSGYTF. Written as DNA, the CDR3 is TGTGCCAGCAGCGGGACGTCCCGGAGTGGCTACACCTTC.

The genes are TRBV3-1 and TRBJ2-7; 9 positions match TRBD2. Germline lookup yields CDR1 LGHDT and CDR2 YNNKEL (reference sequence). The V segment lost 0 bases and the J segment 4 bases; nucleotides outside the gene matches: 7. This CDR3 has 16 residues. CDR3 sequence reads: CASSQDPQSGRYEQYF. The CDR3 DNA reads as TGTGCCAGCAGCCAAGACCCACAGAGCGGGAGGTACGAGCAGTACTTC.

This rearrangement joins TRBV6-5 to TRBJ1-2, with no clear D. V dropped 0 bases and J dropped 8 bases, with 19 bases sitting between them. CDR1 is MNHEY and CDR2 is SVGAGI in the germline V gene. This CDR3 is 16 amino acids long. The CDR3 DNA sequence: TGTGCCAGCAGTTACTCATCCAGCGGGGTTCCCTGGGGCTACACCTTC. Amino acids: CASSYSSSGVPWGYTF.

This clonotype has more than one count but fewer than ten. V gene TRBV24-1 combines with J gene TRBJ1-1; tentatively, D is TRBD1 (6 bases). The V end was cut by 4 bases, the J end by 3 bases, with 14 bases between. The CDR3 length is 15 residues. Germline V gives CDR1 KGHDR, CDR2 SFDVKD. The CDR3 loop is CATSEPRGGHTEAFF. The CDR3, as DNA: TGTGCCACCAGTGAACCCCGGGGGGGCCACACTGAAGCTTTCTTT.

The chain joins TRBV27 to TRBJ2-1; unclear D gene. Trimming cost V 6 bases and J 7 bases, with 10 bases left between them. Germline V gene sequence: CDR1 MNHEY, CDR2 SMNVEV (reference sequence). The CDR3 contains 12 residues. CDR3 region: CASRVHPNEQFF. CDR3 DNA: TGTGCCAGCAGGGTCCATCCTAATGAGCAGTTCTTC.

This clonotype was seen only a few times. The gene calls are TRBV20-1 and TRBJ1-1, with D unresolved. Looked up from germline, CDR1 is DFQATT and CDR2 is SNEGSKA (reference sequence). With 3 bases removed from V and 0 bases from J, the gap between germline ends came to 14 bases. This CDR3 has 15 residues. CDR3 loop: CSASGDTLMNTEAFF. Written as DNA, the CDR3 is TGCAGTGCTAGCGGGGATACCTTAATGAACACTGAAGCTTTCTTT.

CDR3 nucleotides: TGTGCCAGCAGCCCCGGAGGACGGAGCTACGAGCAGTACTTC. As protein: CASSPGGRSYEQYF. The chain couples TRBV12-3 or TRBV12-4 to TRBJ2-7, with a possible D match to TRBD2 (5 bases). The CDR3 loop spans 14 amino acids. V was trimmed by 6 bases and J by 3 bases, leaving 15 bases between them.

This clonotype was counted ten times or more. The CDR3 nucleotides read TGTGCCAGCAGCTTGACAGGAGATAGCAATCAGCCCCAGCATTTT. Translation: CASSLTGDSNQPQHF. This chain uses TRBV6-1 with TRBJ1-5; the D gene is possibly TRBD1 (6 bases). Trimming cost V 6 bases and J 0 bases, with 12 bases left between them. Germline V gene lookup returns CDR1 MNHNS and CDR2 SASEGT. The CDR3 runs to 15 residues.

This chain connects TRBV9 to TRBJ2-7, with D hard to call. V lost 4 bases and J lost 3, with 11 bases in between. The length of the CDR3 is 13 residues. Looked up from germline, CDR1 is SGDLS and CDR2 is YYNGEE. The CDR3 spells CASSPPSGYEQYF. The CDR3 bases are TGTGCCAGCAGCCCTCCCTCAGGCTACGAGCAGTACTTC. The full variable domain, completed using reference TRBV9 and TRBJ2-7, is DSGVTQTPKHLITATGQRVTLRCSPRSGDLSVYWYQQSLDQGLQFLIQYYNGEERAKGNILERFSAQQFPDLHSELNLSSLELGDSALYFCASSPPSGYEQYFGPGTRLTVT.